These 26 T cell receptor beta chains share one sample of origin, sequenced in a study of blood T cell repertoires in COVID-19. TCRdb keeps only in-frame clones here, not all; method: immunoSEQ multiplex PCR. This sample has a few hundred thousand clones; approximately 86% occur once, and the top ten carry about an eighth. The sample taken for sequencing was peripheral blood. These receptor sequences come from a woman between 65 and 79 years old with COVID-19, enrolled during active disease.

This sequence joins TRBV2 and TRBJ2-3, with 9 nucleotides matching TRBD1. CDR1 and CDR2 (germline): SNHLY, FYNNEI. This CDR3 spans 16 amino acids. The junction had 13 bases not matched to a gene; V was cut back by 5 bases and J by 7 bases. The CDR3 region is CASSLAGTGGKYTQYF. The CDR3, as DNA: TGTGCCAGCAGTCTTGCAGGCACAGGGGGCAAATATACGCAGTATTTT.

This clone was detected only once. The rearrangement uses TRBV5-6 and TRBJ2-2, with D perhaps TRBD2 (7 bases). The CDR3 covers 17 residues. Germline V CDR1 and CDR2: SGHDT, YYEEEE. V gave up 4 bases and J gave up 5 bases, with 21 bases separating them. This chain's CDR3 is CASSRTGWGGDTGELFF. The DNA for the CDR3 is TGTGCCAGCAGCCGCACCGGTTGGGGGGGCGATACCGGGGAGCTGTTTTTT.

The CDR3 reads CASSREVENTEAFF. The CDR3 DNA reads TGTGCCAGCAGCCGCGAGGTGGAGAACACTGAAGCTTTCTTT. The chain is built from TRBV4-2 and TRBJ1-1; D is unclear. V lost 4 bases, J lost 1 base, and 10 bases lay in between. This CDR3 contains 14 residues. Germline V gene lookup returns CDR1 LGHNA and CDR2 YNFKEQ.

CDR3 amino acids: CASSGGQGADTQYF. The DNA for the CDR3 is TGTGCCAGCTCGGGGGGACAGGGGGCAGATACGCAGTATTTT. The chain combines TRBV18 with TRBJ2-3, with TRBD1 matching over 11 bases. V shed 6 bases, J shed 4 bases, and the junction held 3 bases outside the gene matches. Germline V gene lookup returns CDR1 KGHSH and CDR2 LQKENI. There are 14 residues in the CDR3.

J is TRBJ2-7 and V is TRBV18; 12 nucleotides agree with TRBD1. CDR1 and CDR2 (germline): KGHSH, LQKENI. The CDR3 has 15 residues. The trim removed 0 bases at V and 7 bases at J, leaving 4 bases unmatched. The CDR3 DNA reads as TGTGCCAGCTCACCACCGGGACAGGGGGCTGGTGAGCAGTACTTC. Amino acids: CASSPPGQGAGEQYF.

The V and J genes are TRBV5-1 and TRBJ2-7, with 10 bases that match TRBD1. CDR1 and CDR2 (germline): SGHRS, YFSETQ. There are 14 residues in the CDR3. V was clipped by 4 bases and J by 3 bases; unmatched bases: 4. CDR3 region: CASSPGTGVYEQYF. DNA of the CDR3: TGCGCCAGCAGCCCCGGGACAGGGGTCTACGAGCAGTACTTC.

The rearrangement joins TRBV5-5 to TRBJ1-5; unclear D gene. CDR3 length: 13 amino acids. Germline-derived CDR1 and CDR2 are SGHKS and YYEKEE (reference sequence). Trimming shortened V by 4 bases and J by 5 bases, and 10 bases separated the two germline ends. DNA for the CDR3: TGTGCCAGCAGCCCGGGATACGATCAGCCCCAGCATTTT. This encodes CASSPGYDQPQHF.

The CDR3: CASSQEPGGSYEQYF. The CDR3 DNA sequence: TGCGCCAGCAGCCAAGAACCAGGGGGCTCCTACGAGCAGTACTTC. The chain joins TRBV4-1 to TRBJ2-7; 7 nucleotides match TRBD1. This CDR3 comprises 15 residues. The J segment lost 0 bases and the V segment lost 0 bases, leaving 2 bases of the junction unmatched. Germline CDR1 reads MGHRA; CDR2 reads YSYEKL.

V usage is TRBV28 and J usage is TRBJ2-3; TRBD2 matches at 9 bases. There are 12 residues in the CDR3. The germline V gene has CDR1 MDHEN and CDR2 SYDVKM. V was pared by 2 bases and J by 14 bases, with 5 bases of the junction left unmatched. CDR3 loop: CASSLRGGGVYF. The CDR3 region has the DNA TGTGCCAGCAGTTTACGCGGGGGGGGCGTGTATTTT.

The CDR3 region has the DNA TGTGCCAGCATCGGGGACAGGGGATTTTATGGCTACACCTTC. Translating it yields CASIGDRGFYGYTF. This sequence joins TRBV2 and TRBJ1-2; 10 bases are shared with TRBD1. Trimming took 7 bases from V and 5 from J; bases not matched to a gene: 7. The germline gives CDR1 SNHLY, CDR2 FYNNEI. The CDR3 runs 14 residues.

J is TRBJ1-1 and V is TRBV12-5; D is perhaps TRBD1 (5 bases). In germline, CDR1 is LGHNT, CDR2 FRNRAP. V lost 1 base, J lost 6 bases, and 6 bases lay in between. The CDR3 is made up of 12 amino acids. CDR3 DNA: TGTGCTAGTGGTTTGGCAGGGCCTGAAGCTTTCTTT. The encoded protein is CASGLAGPEAFF.

The chain carries TRBV7-9 and TRBJ2-5, with TRBD1 as a possible D gene (6 bases). The CDR3 runs to 14 residues. Germline CDR1 reads SEHNR; CDR2 reads FQNEAQ (reference sequence). V was trimmed by 2 bases and J by 2 bases, leaving 9 bases between them. CDR3 amino acids: CASSLRTEQETQYF. For the CDR3, the DNA is TGTGCCAGCAGCTTACGGACAGAGCAAGAGACCCAGTACTTC.

The J gene is TRBJ2-5, the V gene TRBV30; 8 bases are shared with TRBD2. The V gene's germline CDR1 is GTSNPN and CDR2 SVGIG (reference sequence). The CDR3 spans 15 residues. The V gene end was trimmed by 0 bases and the J gene end by 1 base; junction bases not matched to a gene: 4. The CDR3 nucleotides read TGTGCCTGGAGTGTATTCGCGGGGGGCCAAGAGACCCAGTACTTC. Translating gives CAWSVFAGGQETQYF. Variable domain in full (rest from reference TRBV30 and TRBJ2-5): SQTIHQWPATLVQPVGSPLSLECTVEGTSNPNLYWYRQAAGRGLQLLFYSVGIGQISSEVPQNLSASRPQDRQFILSSKKLLLSDSGFYLCAWSVFAGGQETQYFGPGTRLLVL.

This clone was counted once. The chain has TRBV19 and TRBJ2-7, with TRBD1 matching over 7 bases. J was trimmed by 6 bases and V by 3 bases; bases with no gene match: 2. The length of the CDR3 is 12 residues. Germline CDR1 reads LNHDA; CDR2 reads SQIVND (reference sequence). The CDR3 reads CASSMHRGEQYF. The CDR3 DNA is TGTGCCAGTAGTATGCACAGGGGCGAGCAGTACTTC.

This sequence joins TRBV7-9 and TRBJ1-2; D is perhaps TRBD1 (6 bases). Looked up from germline, CDR1 is SEHNR and CDR2 is FQNEAQ (reference sequence). Trimming took 2 bases from V and 0 from J, leaving 16 bases between them. The CDR3 is 17 amino acids. The CDR3 coding sequence is TGTGCCAGCAGCTTATTAGGGGGATCACGAGCTAACTATGGCTACACCTTC. Protein sequence: CASSLLGGSRANYGYTF.

The chain recombines TRBV28 with TRBJ1-5; D gene ambiguous. V shed 1 base and J shed 2 bases, with 12 bases lying between them. This CDR3 spans 16 amino acids. Germline lookup yields CDR1 MDHEN and CDR2 SYDVKM. For the CDR3, the DNA is TGTGCCAGCAGTTTATTGGCATCAGCGGGCAATCAGCCCCAGCATTTT. Translated: CASSLLASAGNQPQHF.

V and J are TRBV6-4 and TRBJ2-7; 12 nucleotides align to TRBD1. The V gene's germline CDR1 is MRHNA and CDR2 SNTAGT. Unmatched junction bases numbered 5, after V lost 6 bases and J lost 5 bases. The CDR3 loop spans 14 amino acids. The CDR3 coding sequence is TGTGCCAGCAGAGAGGGGACAGGGGGCCACGAGCAGTACTTC. Encoded protein: CASREGTGGHEQYF.

The chain couples TRBV7-8 to TRBJ2-7; possibly TRBD1 for D (6 bases). Per the germline V gene, CDR1 is SGHVS and CDR2 is FQNEAQ. CDR3 length equals 16 residues. Trimming removed 0 bases at V and 5 bases at J, with 17 bases between. The CDR3 region is CASSLAPDRPLNEQYF. In nucleotides, the CDR3 is TGTGCCAGCAGCTTAGCTCCGGACAGACCCCTCAACGAGCAGTACTTC.

The chain uses TRBV7-2 and TRBJ2-2; 8 bases are a match to TRBD1. This CDR3 contains 15 residues. Trimming took 1 base from V and 7 from J; bases not matched to a gene: 5. Germline assignment: CDR1 SGHTA and CDR2 FQGNSA. The CDR3 loop reads CASSLGQGAHGELFF. In DNA, the CDR3 is TGTGCCAGCAGCTTAGGGCAGGGGGCGCACGGGGAGCTGTTTTTT.

The chain has TRBV19 and TRBJ2-5; TRBD2 matches 7 bases. Looked up from germline, CDR1 is LNHDA and CDR2 is SQIVND (reference sequence). Trimming removed 4 bases from V and 2 bases from J; junction bases left unmatched: 7. The CDR3 has 15 amino acids. CDR3 sequence reads: CASSNPLGGQETQYF. The CDR3 DNA reads TGTGCCAGTAGTAACCCCCTCGGGGGGCAAGAGACCCAGTACTTC.

This rearrangement joins TRBV2 to TRBJ2-3, with 7 bases that match TRBD2. The CDR3 totals 14 residues. Looked up from germline, CDR1 is SNHLY and CDR2 is FYNNEI. V lost 3 bases, J lost 1 base, and 1 base stayed unmatched. The CDR3 sequence is CASSDAGGTDTQYF. The CDR3 DNA sequence: TGTGCCAGCAGTGATGCGGGGGGCACAGATACGCAGTATTTT. Full variable domain (outside the CDR3, taken from reference TRBV2 and TRBJ2-3): EPEVTQTPSHQVTQMGQEVILRCVPISNHLYFYWYRQILGQKVEFLVSFYNNEISEKSEIFDDQFSVERPDGSNFTLKIRSTKLEDSAMYFCASSDAGGTDTQYFGPGTRLTVL.

The rearrangement links TRBV4-2 to TRBJ2-4; TRBD2 might be the D (5 bases). The CDR3 extends over 14 amino acids. The germline V gene encodes CDR1 LGHNA and CDR2 YNFKEQ. Trimming left V 0 bases short and J 8 bases short, with 11 bases between. The CDR3 loop is CASSQDRLSDIQYF. The CDR3 DNA reads TGTGCCAGCAGCCAAGATAGACTAAGCGACATTCAGTACTTC.

V is TRBV19 and J is TRBJ2-7; 7 bases are a match to TRBD1. The junction had 5 bases not matched to a gene; V was cut back by 6 bases and J by 0 bases. The CDR3 has 14 amino acids. Germline loops: CDR1 LNHDA, CDR2 SQIVND (reference sequence). CDR3 residues: CASREDRSSYEQYF. The CDR3 DNA sequence: TGTGCCAGTAGGGAGGACAGGAGCTCCTACGAGCAGTACTTC.

DNA for the CDR3: TGCGCCAGCAGCCAGGGTAGCGGGGGTGGGACCGGGGAGCTGTTTTTT. As protein: CASSQGSGGGTGELFF. J is TRBJ2-2 and V is TRBV4-1, with 9 bases lining up with TRBD2. Looked up from germline, CDR1 is MGHRA and CDR2 is YSYEKL. J lost 5 bases, V lost 3 bases, and 7 bases had no gene match. The CDR3 has 16 amino acids.

This rearrangement joins TRBV7-2 to TRBJ2-1; the match to TRBD2 covers 8 bases. This CDR3 has 13 residues. The germline V gene encodes CDR1 SGHTA and CDR2 FQGNSA. V lost 3 bases to trimming and J lost 13 bases; unmatched junction nucleotides: 8. CDR3 loop: CASSFSGGTGQFF. The CDR3 bases are TGTGCCAGCAGCTTTTCGGGGGGGACTGGTCAGTTCTTC.

The chain combines TRBV12-5 with TRBJ2-2; TRBD1 matches at 8 bases. V was clipped by 3 bases and J by 2 bases; unmatched bases: 5. The CDR3 length is 16 residues. The germline V gene has CDR1 LGHNT and CDR2 FRNRAP. The chain's CDR3 is CASGLWTGINTGELFF. CDR3 coding DNA: TGTGCTAGTGGTTTATGGACAGGGATAAACACCGGGGAGCTGTTTTTT.